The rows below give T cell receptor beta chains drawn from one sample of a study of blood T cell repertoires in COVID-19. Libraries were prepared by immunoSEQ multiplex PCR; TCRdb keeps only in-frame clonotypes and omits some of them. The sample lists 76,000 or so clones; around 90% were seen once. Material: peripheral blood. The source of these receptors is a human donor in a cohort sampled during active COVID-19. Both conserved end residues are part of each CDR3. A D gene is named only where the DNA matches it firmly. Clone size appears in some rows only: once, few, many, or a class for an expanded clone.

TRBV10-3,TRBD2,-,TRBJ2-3,CAISLTSGDTDTQYF,TGTGCCATCAGCCTGACTAGCGGGGACACAGATACGCAGTATTTT
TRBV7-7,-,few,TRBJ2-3,CASSLDGASTDTQYF,TGTGCCAGCAGCTTAGACGGAGCTAGCACAGATACGCAGTATTTT
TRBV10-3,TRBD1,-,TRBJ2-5,CAISYRDRGLAETQYF,TGTGCCATCAGTTACCGGGACAGGGGGCTAGCAGAGACCCAGTACTTC
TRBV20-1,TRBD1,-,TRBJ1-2,CSASLTGEAGYTF,TGCAGTGCTAGTCTGACAGGGGAGGCGGGCTACACCTTC
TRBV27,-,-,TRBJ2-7,CASSFQQGSEQYF,TGTGCCAGCAGTTTCCAACAGGGTAGCGAGCAGTACTTC
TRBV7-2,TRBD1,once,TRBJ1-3,CASSGATGGNSGNTIYF,TGTGCCAGCAGCGGAGCGACAGGGGGTAACTCTGGAAACACCATATATTTT
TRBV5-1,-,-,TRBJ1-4,CASSVQGLINEKLFF,TGCGCCAGCAGCGTCCAGGGGTTGATTAATGAAAAACTGTTTTTT
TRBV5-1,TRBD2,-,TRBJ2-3,CASSLVGASGGAGDTQYF,TGCGCCAGCAGCTTGGTAGGGGCTAGCGGGGGGGCCGGAGATACGCAGTATTTT
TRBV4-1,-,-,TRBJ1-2,CASRRTQQQRVGYTF,TGCGCCAGCAGGAGGACACAGCAGCAGCGTGTTGGCTACACCTTC
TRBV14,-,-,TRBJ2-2,CASSHRGYTGELFF,TGTGCCAGCAGCCATCGGGGTTACACCGGGGAGCTGTTTTTT
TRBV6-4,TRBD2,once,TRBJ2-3,CASSDSAGLAGMDTQYF,TGTGCCAGCAGTGACTCTGCCGGACTAGCGGGGATGGATACGCAGTATTTT
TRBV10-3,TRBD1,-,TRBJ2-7,CAIRGQESSYEQYF,TGTGCCATCAGGGGACAGGAATCTTCCTACGAGCAGTACTTC
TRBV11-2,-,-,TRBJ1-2,CASSLDAGTKDGYTF,TGTGCCAGCAGCTTAGACGCCGGGACAAAGGATGGCTACACCTTC
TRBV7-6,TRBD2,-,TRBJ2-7,CASSLETSGSRLGEQYF,TGTGCCAGCAGCTTAGAGACTAGCGGTTCAAGACTCGGCGAGCAGTACTTC
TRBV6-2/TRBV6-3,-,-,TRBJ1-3,CASSYDSAGGNTIYF,TGTGCCAGCAGTTACGACTCGGCAGGGGGAAACACCATATATTTT
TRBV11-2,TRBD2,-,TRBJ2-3,CASSFGRGTDTQYF,TGTGCCAGCAGCTTCGGGAGGGGCACAGATACGCAGTATTTT
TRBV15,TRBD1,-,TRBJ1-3,CATSRGTPGGGSGNTIYF,TGTGCCACCAGCAGAGGCACCCCAGGGGGCGGCTCTGGAAACACCATATATTTT
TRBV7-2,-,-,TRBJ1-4,CASSEQGSREKLFF,TGTGCCAGCAGCGAACAGGGTTCTCGGGAAAAACTGTTTTTT
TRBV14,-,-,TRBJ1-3,CASSQVTGNTIYF,TGTGCCAGCAGCCAAGTCACTGGAAACACCATATATTTT
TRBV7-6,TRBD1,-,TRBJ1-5,CASSLQGDQPQHF,TGTGCCAGCAGCTTACAGGGGGATCAGCCCCAGCATTTT
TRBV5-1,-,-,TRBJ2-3,CASSLTGTPGADTQYF,TGCGCCAGCAGCTTGACCGGGACACCGGGCGCAGATACGCAGTATTTT
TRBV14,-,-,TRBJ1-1,CASSPPGRGWNTEAFF,TGTGCCAGCAGCCCCCCAGGGCGGGGCTGGAACACTGAAGCTTTCTTT
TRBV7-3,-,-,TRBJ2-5,CASSRGGVQETQYF,TGTGCCAGCAGCCGTGGAGGGGTTCAAGAGACCCAGTACTTC
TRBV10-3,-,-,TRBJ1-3,CAISDLGGGTGNTIYF,TGTGCCATCAGTGACCTCGGGGGGGGAACTGGAAACACCATATATTTT
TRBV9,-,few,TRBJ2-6,CASSVGQVYSGANVLTF,TGTGCCAGCAGCGTAGGACAGGTTTACTCTGGGGCCAACGTCCTGACTTTC
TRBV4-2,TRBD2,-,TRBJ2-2,CASSQPSSSGGPWGTGELFF,TGTGCCAGCAGCCAACCAAGTTCTAGCGGGGGCCCCTGGGGCACCGGGGAGCTGTTTTTT
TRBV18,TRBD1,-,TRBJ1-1,CASSPQQGAENTEAFF,TGTGCCAGCTCACCACAACAGGGGGCTGAGAACACTGAAGCTTTCTTT
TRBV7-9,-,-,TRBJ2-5,CASSRQGISEETQYF,TGTGCCAGCTCGAGGCAGGGTATTTCAGAAGAGACCCAGTACTTC
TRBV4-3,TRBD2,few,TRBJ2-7,CASSQDLGTSGLSSYEQYF,TGCGCCAGCAGCCAAGATCTCGGGACTAGCGGGTTAAGCTCCTACGAGCAGTACTTC
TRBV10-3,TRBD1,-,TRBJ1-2,CAITNIDRGSDPRYGYTF,TGTGCCATCACCAATATAGACAGGGGCTCTGATCCTAGATATGGCTACACCTTC
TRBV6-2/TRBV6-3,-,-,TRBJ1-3,CASSYLRGSGNTIYF,TGTGCCAGCAGTTACCTCCGGGGCTCTGGAAACACCATATATTTT
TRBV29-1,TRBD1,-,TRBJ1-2,CSVVEGQGVYGYTF,TGCAGCGTTGTAGAGGGACAGGGAGTTTATGGCTACACCTTC
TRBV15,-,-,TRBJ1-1,CATRQARGEAFF,TGTGCCACTAGACAGGCCCGCGGTGAAGCTTTCTTT
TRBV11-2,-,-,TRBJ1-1,CASSFQQGTEAFF,TGTGCCAGCAGCTTTCAACAGGGCACTGAAGCTTTCTTT
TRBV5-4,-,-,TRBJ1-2,CASSLDSYGYTF,TGTGCCAGCAGCTTGGACAGCTATGGCTACACCTTC
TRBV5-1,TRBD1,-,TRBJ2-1,CASSQQGADYNEQFF,TGCGCCAGCAGCCAACAGGGGGCCGACTACAATGAGCAGTTCTTC
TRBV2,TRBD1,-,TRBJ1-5,CASSRDSEYSNQPQHF,TGTGCCAGCAGCCGGGACAGTGAATATAGCAATCAGCCCCAGCATTTT
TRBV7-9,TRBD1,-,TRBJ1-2,CASSSRQGLSYTF,TGTGCCAGCAGCTCAAGACAGGGCCTGAGCTACACCTTC
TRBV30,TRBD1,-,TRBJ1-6,CAWSGPGTGDSPLHF,TGTGCCTGGAGTGGGCCGGGGACAGGGGATTCACCCCTCCACTTT
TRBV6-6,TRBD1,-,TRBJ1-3,CASSYSTGTGGNTIYF,TGTGCCAGCAGTTACTCTACCGGGACAGGGGGAAACACCATATATTTT